This TCR beta chain was sequenced for a study of T-cell reconstitution after alpha-beta-depleted transplantation in children. The V gene end was trimmed by 3 bases and the J gene end by 5 bases; junction bases not matched to a gene: 10. The CDR3 spans 15 residues. Germline V gives CDR1 SGHTA, CDR2 FQGNSA. Unique molecular identifiers were incorporated when the TCRbeta library was constructed. Using its own MiXCR run on the PCR reads, TCRdb lists one record per CDR3 protein. The data show some 490,000 distinct CDR3 sequences, 12% seen once. Sequenced here: PBMCs from the stem cell graft donor, sampled from the stem cell graft. The sequence was obtained from a human donor who donated a stem cell graft to a child with combined immunodeficiency. The chain recombines TRBV7-2 with TRBJ2-7, with 7 bases fitting TRBD2. CDR3 nucleotides: TGTGCCAGCAGCTTCCTGACTAGCCGGATGGACGAGCAGTACTTC. Amino acids: CASSFLTSRMDEQYF.